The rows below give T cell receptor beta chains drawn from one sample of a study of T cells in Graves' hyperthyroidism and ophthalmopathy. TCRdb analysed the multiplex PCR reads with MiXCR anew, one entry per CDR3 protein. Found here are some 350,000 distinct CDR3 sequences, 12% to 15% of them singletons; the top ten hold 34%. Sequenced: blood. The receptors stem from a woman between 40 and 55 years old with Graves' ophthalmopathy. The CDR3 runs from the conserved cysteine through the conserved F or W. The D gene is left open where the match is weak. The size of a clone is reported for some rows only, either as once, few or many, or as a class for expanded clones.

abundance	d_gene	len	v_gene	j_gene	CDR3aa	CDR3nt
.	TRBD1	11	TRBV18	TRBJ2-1	CASSNDRGQFF	TGTGCCAGCTCGAACGACAGGGGGCAGTTCTTC
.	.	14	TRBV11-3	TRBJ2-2	CASSSTGNTGELFF	TGTGCCAGCAGCTCCACAGGGAACACCGGGGAGCTGTTTTTT
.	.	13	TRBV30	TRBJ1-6	CAWRPRESEGLHF	TGTGCCTGGAGGCCCAGGGAAAGCGAAGGCCTCCACTTT
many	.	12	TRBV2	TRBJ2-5	CASKLEGTTQYF	TGTGCCAGCAAGTTAGAGGGTACGACCCAGTACTTC
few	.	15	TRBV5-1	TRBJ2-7	CASSLLTDVSGEQYF	TGCGCCAGCAGCTTGTTGACGGACGTTAGTGGGGAGCAGTACTTC
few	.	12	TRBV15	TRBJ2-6	CAVEGGANVLTF	TGTGCCGTGGAGGGTGGGGCCAACGTCCTGACTTTC
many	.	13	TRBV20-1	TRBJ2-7	CSASADYPYEQYF	TGCAGTGCTAGTGCGGACTACCCCTACGAGCAGTACTTC
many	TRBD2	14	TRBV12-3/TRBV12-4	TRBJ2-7	CASRRPGGALEQYF	TGTGCCAGCAGGAGACCCGGGGGGGCTTTGGAGCAGTACTTC
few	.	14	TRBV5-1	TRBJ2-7	CASSLRGLPYEQYF	TGCGCCAGCAGCTTGCGAGGGCTCCCCTACGAGCAGTACTTC
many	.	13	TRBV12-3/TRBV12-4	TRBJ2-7	CASRGGSTYEQYF	TGTGCCAGCAGAGGGGGTTCGACTTACGAGCAGTACTTC
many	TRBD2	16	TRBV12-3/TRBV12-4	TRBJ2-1	CASSLELAGGPYEQFF	TGTGCCAGCAGTTTAGAGCTAGCGGGGGGGCCGTATGAGCAGTTCTTC
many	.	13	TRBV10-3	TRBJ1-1	CAIRQGMNTEAFF	TGTGCCATCAGACAGGGAATGAACACTGAAGCTTTCTTT
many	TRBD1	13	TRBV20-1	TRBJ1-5	CSATQGSNQPQHF	TGCAGTGCTACACAGGGGTCGAATCAGCCCCAGCATTTT
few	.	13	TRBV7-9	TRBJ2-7	CASSPYSGYEQYF	TGTGCCAGCAGCCCCTATAGCGGCTACGAGCAGTACTTC
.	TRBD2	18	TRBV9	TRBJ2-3	CASSVGLAGGYWADTQYF	TGTGCCAGCAGCGTCGGACTAGCGGGGGGGTACTGGGCAGATACGCAGTATTTT
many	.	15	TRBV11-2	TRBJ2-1	CASSLFAESYNEQFF	TGTGCCAGCAGCTTATTTGCGGAGTCATACAATGAGCAGTTCTTC
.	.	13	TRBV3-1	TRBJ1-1	CASSQKGNTEAFF	TGTGCCAGCAGCCAAAAAGGGAACACTGAAGCTTTCTTT
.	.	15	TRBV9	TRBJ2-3	CASSAGGASTDTQYF	TGTGCCAGCAGCGCAGGGGGGGCCAGCACAGATACGCAGTATTTT
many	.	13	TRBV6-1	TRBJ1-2	CASSKSGSYGYTF	TGTGCCAGCAGCAAATCCGGGAGCTATGGCTACACCTTC
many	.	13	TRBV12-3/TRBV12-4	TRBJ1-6	CASREGRVSPLHF	TGTGCCAGCAGAGAAGGGCGGGTTTCACCCCTCCACTTT
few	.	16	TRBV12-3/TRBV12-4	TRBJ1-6	CASSHSRQFYNSPLHF	TGTGCCAGCAGCCATTCCCGTCAGTTCTATAATTCACCCCTCCACTTT
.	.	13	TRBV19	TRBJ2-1	CASARSSYNEQFF	TGTGCCAGTGCGAGGAGCTCCTACAATGAGCAGTTCTTC
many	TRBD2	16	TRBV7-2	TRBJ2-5	CASSLGLAGSQETQYF	TGTGCCAGCAGCTTAGGACTAGCGGGGAGCCAAGAGACCCAGTACTTC
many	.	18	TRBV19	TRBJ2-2	CASSILGHPTGNTGELFF	TGTGCCAGTAGTATCCTCGGACACCCCACGGGGAACACCGGGGAGCTGTTTTTT
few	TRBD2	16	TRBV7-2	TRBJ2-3	CASSSGSGSSTDTQYF	TGTGCCAGCAGCTCGGGTAGCGGGAGCAGCACAGATACGCAGTATTTT
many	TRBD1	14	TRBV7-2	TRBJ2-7	CASSFRTGAYEQYF	TGTGCCAGCAGCTTTAGGACAGGGGCCTACGAGCAGTACTTC
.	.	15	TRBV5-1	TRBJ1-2	CASSLGGDPNYGYTF	TGCGCCAGCAGCTTGGGAGGAGATCCTAACTATGGCTACACCTTC
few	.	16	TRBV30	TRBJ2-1	CAWSVKGLVSYNEQFF	TGTGCCTGGAGTGTCAAAGGGCTAGTATCCTACAATGAGCAGTTCTTC
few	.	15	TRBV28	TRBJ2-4	CASSSRQVGKNIQYF	TGTGCCAGCAGTTCCCGACAGGTGGGCAAAAACATTCAGTACTTC
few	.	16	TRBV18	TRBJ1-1	CASSPIGEDRNTEAFF	TGTGCCAGCTCACCTATTGGCGAGGACAGAAACACTGAAGCTTTCTTT
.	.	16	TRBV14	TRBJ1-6	CASSQEGGGSNSPLHF	TGTGCCAGCAGCCAAGAAGGCGGGGGTAGCAATTCACCCCTCCACTTT
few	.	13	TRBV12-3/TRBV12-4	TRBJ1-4	CASSLTGRGELFF	TGTGCCAGCAGTTTAACAGGGAGGGGAGAACTGTTTTTT
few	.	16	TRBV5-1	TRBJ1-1	CASRDWLRQRDTEAFF	TGCGCCAGCAGGGATTGGTTACGACAGAGAGACACTGAAGCTTTCTTT
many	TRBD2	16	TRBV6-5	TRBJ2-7	CASSSPPGRYPYEQYF	TGTGCCAGCAGTTCCCCCCCCGGGAGGTACCCCTACGAGCAGTACTTC
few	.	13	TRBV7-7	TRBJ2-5	CASSLVSGRTQYF	TGTGCTAGCAGCTTAGTTTCAGGGAGGACCCAGTACTTC
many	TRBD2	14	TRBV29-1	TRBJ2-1	CSVRRLAENNEQFF	TGCAGCGTTCGGCGGCTAGCGGAAAACAATGAGCAGTTCTTC
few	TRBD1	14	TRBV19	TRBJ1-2	CASRRTGPNYGYTF	TGTGCCAGTAGGCGGACAGGGCCGAACTATGGCTACACCTTC
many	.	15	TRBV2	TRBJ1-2	CASSGLTAKSYGYTF	TGTGCCAGCAGTGGATTGACAGCAAAGAGCTATGGCTACACCTTC
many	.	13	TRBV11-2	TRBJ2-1	CASSPGLNNEQFF	TGTGCCAGCAGCCCCGGACTCAACAATGAGCAGTTCTTC
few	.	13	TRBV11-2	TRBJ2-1	CASSLAWDFEQFF	TGTGCCAGCAGCTTAGCTTGGGACTTTGAGCAGTTCTTC
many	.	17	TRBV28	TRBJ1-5	CASTRGQGRGAYQPQHF	TGTGCCAGCACTCGCGGGCAGGGGAGGGGGGCATATCAGCCCCAGCATTTT
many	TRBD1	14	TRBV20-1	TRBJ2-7	CSARSGTGINEQYF	TGCAGTGCTAGAAGTGGGACAGGGATCAACGAGCAGTACTTC
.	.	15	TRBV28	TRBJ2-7	CASSFGASASYEQYF	TGTGCCAGCAGTTTTGGGGCTAGCGCCTCCTACGAGCAGTACTTC
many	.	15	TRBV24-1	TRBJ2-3	CATSRDPTPTDTQYF	TGTGCCACTAGCCGGGATCCGACCCCTACAGATACGCAGTATTTT
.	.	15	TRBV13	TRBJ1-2	CASSLGVTLNYGYTF	TGTGCCAGCAGCTTAGGTGTCACTTTAAACTATGGCTACACCTTC
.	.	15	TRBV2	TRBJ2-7	CASSEALGGISEQYF	TGTGCCAGCAGTGAAGCTCTCGGGGGAATTAGCGAGCAGTACTTC
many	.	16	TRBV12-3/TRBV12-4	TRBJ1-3	CASSSPPAGYGNTIYF	TGTGCCAGCAGCTCCCCCCCGGCGGGATACGGAAACACCATATATTTT
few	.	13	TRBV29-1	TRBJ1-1	CSGAGWRNTEAFF	TGCAGCGGGGCTGGGTGGAGGAACACTGAAGCTTTCTTT
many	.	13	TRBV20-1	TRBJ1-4	CSARAGANEKLFF	TGCAGTGCTCGGGCGGGGGCTAATGAAAAACTGTTTTTT
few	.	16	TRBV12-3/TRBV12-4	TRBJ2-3	CASSFVGGKRTNTQYF	TGTGCCAGCAGTTTTGTCGGGGGTAAACGCACAAATACGCAGTATTTT
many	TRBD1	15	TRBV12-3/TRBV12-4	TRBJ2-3	CASSFNDGTADTQYF	TGTGCCAGCAGTTTTAACGACGGGACAGCAGATACGCAGTATTTT
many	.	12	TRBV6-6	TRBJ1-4	CASSYRSEKLFF	TGTGCCAGCAGTTACAGGAGTGAAAAACTGTTTTTT
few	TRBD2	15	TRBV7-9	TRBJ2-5	CASRRLAENQETQYF	TGTGCCAGCCGACGACTAGCGGAGAACCAAGAGACCCAGTACTTC
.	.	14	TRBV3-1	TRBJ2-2	CASSQDLAIGELFF	TGTGCCAGCAGCCAAGATCTTGCGATCGGGGAGCTGTTTTTT
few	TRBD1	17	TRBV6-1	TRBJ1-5	CASSGRGQGAVNQPQHF	TGTGCCAGCAGTGGGCGAGGACAGGGGGCGGTCAATCAGCCCCAGCATTTT